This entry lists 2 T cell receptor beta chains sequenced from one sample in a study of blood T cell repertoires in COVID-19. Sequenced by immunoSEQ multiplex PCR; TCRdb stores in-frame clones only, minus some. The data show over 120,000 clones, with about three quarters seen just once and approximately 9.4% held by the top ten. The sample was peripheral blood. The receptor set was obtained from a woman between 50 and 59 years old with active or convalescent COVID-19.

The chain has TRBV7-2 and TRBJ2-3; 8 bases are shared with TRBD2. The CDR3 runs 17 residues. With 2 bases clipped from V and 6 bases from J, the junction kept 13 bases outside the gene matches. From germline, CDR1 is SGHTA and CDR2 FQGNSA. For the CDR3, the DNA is TGTGCCAGCAGCTTAAAGGGTCTTGCGGGGGGCCCCGATACGCAGTATTTT. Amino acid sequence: CASSLKGLAGGPDTQYF.

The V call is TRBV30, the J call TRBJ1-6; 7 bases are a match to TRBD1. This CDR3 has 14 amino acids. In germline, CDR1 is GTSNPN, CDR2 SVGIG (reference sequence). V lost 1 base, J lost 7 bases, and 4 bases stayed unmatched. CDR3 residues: CAWSAGTENSPLHF. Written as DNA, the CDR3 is TGTGCCTGGAGTGCCGGGACAGAAAATTCACCCCTCCACTTT.